This record looks at one TCR beta chain sequence and its context. Its antigen is currently unknown. The CDR3 is 17 residues long. Trimming removed 3 bases at V and 0 bases at J, with 15 bases between. Germline V lookup: CDR1 KGHSH, CDR2 LQKENI. These data originate in a study of identifying expanded T cells in peripheral blood. Study-level results: Clone count variance between roughly 2-week samples rose with total template count.

TCRdb's copy holds only in-frame clones and misses some; the assay was immunoSEQ multiplex PCR. This table holds approximately 100,000 clones, approximately 90% found once. The sequenced sample consisted of blood. The receptor was derived from a person aged 18 to 75 in good health. The chain employs TRBV18 and TRBJ2-1; tentatively, D is TRBD1 (6 bases). CDR3 coding DNA: TGTGCCAGCTCACCCGGAACAGGGACCCCCTCCTACAATGAGCAGTTCTTC. Residues: CASSPGTGTPSYNEQFF.